The next 13 T cell receptor beta chains were all read from a single sample in a study of shared clonotypes between healthy human individuals. This table comes from immunoSEQ multiplex PCR, and its TCRdb copy is limited to in-frame clones, with some not included. The data contain around 600,000 clones, 95% to 98% of them singletons. The naive CD8 fraction comprised CD45RO-negative cells positively selected for CCR7 and excluded terminally differentiated effector memory CD45RA+ cells. The sample was naive CD8+ T cells sorted from blood. The origin of the receptors is a young man in good health.

The rearrangement links TRBV30 to TRBJ2-1; weak D call: TRBD1 (6 bases). The ends were cut back, 3 bases at V and 2 bases at J, with 8 bases in the middle. This CDR3 comprises 13 residues. CDR1 GTSNPN and CDR2 SVGIG come from the germline V gene (reference sequence). The CDR3 protein is CAWSQGPYNEQFF. The CDR3 DNA reads TGTGCCTGGAGCCAGGGGCCCTACAATGAGCAGTTCTTC. The full variable domain, rest sourced from reference TRBV30 and TRBJ2-1, is SQTIHQWPATLVQPVGSPLSLECTVEGTSNPNLYWYRQAAGRGLQLLFYSVGIGQISSEVPQNLSASRPQDRQFILSSKKLLLSDSGFYLCAWSQGPYNEQFFGPGTRLTVL.

The chain links TRBV6-1 to TRBJ2-1; the match to TRBD1 covers 7 bases. This CDR3 comprises 13 residues. With V trimmed by 11 bases and J by 0 bases, 4 bases remained unmatched. CDR1 is MNHNS, CDR2 SASEGT, per germline. The CDR3 DNA reads TGTGCCGGCCGGGACAGCTCCTACAATGAGCAGTTCTTC. It translates to CAGRDSSYNEQFF.

The chain joins TRBV5-4 to TRBJ1-3; TRBD1 aligns across 9 bases. The germline V gene encodes CDR1 SGHNT and CDR2 YYREEE (reference sequence). CDR3 length: 16 amino acids. Germline trimming cut 4 bases from V and 0 bases from J; bases unmatched to any gene: 5. The CDR3 region is CASSTDRGGSGNTIYF. The DNA for the CDR3 is TGTGCCAGCAGCACGGACAGGGGCGGCTCTGGAAACACCATATATTTT.

This clone has only one observation. The chain has TRBV10-3 and TRBJ2-3, with 11 positions matching TRBD2. The trim removed 5 bases at V and 0 bases at J, leaving 10 bases unmatched. Germline-derived CDR1 and CDR2 are ENHRY and SYGVKD. The CDR3 spans 18 residues. The CDR3 DNA sequence: TGTGCCATCAGTTTAACGACTAGCGGGGTAACTAGCACAGATACGCAGTATTTT. This encodes CAISLTTSGVTSTDTQYF.

The V gene is TRBV13, the J gene TRBJ2-3; D possibly corresponds to TRBD1 (6 bases). CDR1 PRHDT and CDR2 FYEKMQ come from the germline V gene (reference sequence). CDR3 length: 16 residues. The ends were cut back, 3 bases at V and 2 bases at J, with 15 bases in the middle. The CDR3 nucleotides read TGTGCCAGCAGCTTTATAGGGGGTTGGGACACAGATACGCAGTATTTT. Amino acids: CASSFIGGWDTDTQYF.

This sequence joins TRBV5-6 and TRBJ2-7, with D perhaps matching TRBD1 (7 bases). Germline values: CDR1 SGHDT, CDR2 YYEEEE. Trimming shortened V by 3 bases and J by 7 bases, and 17 bases separated the two germline ends. The CDR3 extends over 14 amino acids. The CDR3: CASSSRTGAGEQYF. CDR3 sequence (DNA): TGTGCCAGCAGCTCCCGCACAGGGGCGGGGGAGCAGTACTTC.

J is TRBJ1-5 and V is TRBV4-1, with 10 bases fitting TRBD1. CDR3 length: 18 residues. Per germline, CDR1 MGHRA and CDR2 YSYEKL. Trimming at V came to 1 base and at J to 3 bases, leaving 9 bases not matched to a gene. Here the CDR3 reads CASSQAGGGTGVNQPQHF. The CDR3 coding sequence is TGCGCCAGCAGCCAAGCGGGAGGCGGGACAGGGGTCAATCAGCCCCAGCATTTT.

The CDR3 DNA sequence: TGCAGTGCTAGGGGGGACACTGAAGCTTTCTTT. Translated, it gives CSARGDTEAFF. The chain couples TRBV20-1 to TRBJ1-1, with a weak D call TRBD1 (5 bases). The CDR3 has 11 residues. V dropped 3 bases and J dropped 3 bases, with 5 bases sitting between them. Per germline, CDR1 DFQATT and CDR2 SNEGSKA (reference sequence).

V and J are TRBV10-3 and TRBJ2-7, with 10 bases aligning to TRBD1. CDR3 length: 16 amino acids. Germline V gene data show CDR1 as ENHRY and CDR2 as SYGVKD. V lost 3 bases to trimming and J lost 1 base; unmatched junction nucleotides: 6. CDR3 DNA sequence: TGTGCCATCAGTGACCCTGACAGGGGGCAGTCCTACGAGCAGTACTTC. This encodes CAISDPDRGQSYEQYF.

V usage is TRBV4-1 and J usage is TRBJ2-3; 7 bases line up with TRBD2. The CDR3 consists of 15 residues. V was clipped by 2 bases and J by 0 bases; unmatched bases: 2. Germline V gives CDR1 MGHRA, CDR2 YSYEKL. The DNA of the CDR3 is TGCGCCAGCAGCCAACTAGCGGCTAGCACAGATACGCAGTATTTT. This encodes CASSQLAASTDTQYF.

The V and J genes are TRBV6-5 and TRBJ1-2, with TRBD1 identical over 11 bases. The germline V gene has CDR1 MNHEY and CDR2 SVGAGI. This CDR3 spans 14 amino acids. Losses at the gene ends were 2 bases for V and 7 bases for J; bases not matched to a gene: 3. This CDR3 reads CASSYGQGAGGYTF. Here the CDR3 DNA reads TGTGCCAGCAGTTACGGACAGGGGGCGGGTGGCTACACCTTC.

The chain recombines TRBV6-5 with TRBJ1-1; 7 bases agree with TRBD1. The V segment lost 5 bases and the J segment 0 bases; nucleotides outside the gene matches: 3. Germline V lookup: CDR1 MNHEY, CDR2 SVGAGI. There are 14 residues in the CDR3. CDR3 amino acids: CASSRQGLNTEAFF. The CDR3 coding sequence is TGTGCCAGCAGTCGACAGGGATTGAACACTGAAGCTTTCTTT.

This clone was recorded only once. The V and J genes are TRBV9 and TRBJ1-1; D unclear. CDR3 length: 14 residues. In germline, CDR1 is SGDLS, CDR2 YYNGEE. V lost 3 bases and J lost 6, with 15 bases in between. CDR3 protein: CASSGAGGHSEAFF. CDR3 DNA sequence: TGTGCCAGCAGCGGCGCGGGAGGGCACTCTGAAGCTTTCTTT.